Below, one T cell receptor beta chain is given with its context. CDR3 size: 14 residues. Looked up from germline, CDR1 is SGHTA and CDR2 is FQGTGA. V dropped 5 bases and J dropped 3 bases, with 12 bases sitting between them. This specimen belongs to a study of CD8 T cells in Susac syndrome. Roughly 0.45 to 1 ug RNA was reverse transcribed with random hexamers. TCRdb ran MiXCR on the immunoSEQ multiplex PCR reads and lists one entry per CDR3 protein. This table holds about 210,000 distinct CDR3 sequences, 85% to 95% found once. V and J are TRBV7-3 and TRBJ2-3; D unresolved. The clonotype originates from a human donor with Susac syndrome. Material: CD4+ T cells from PBMCs. CDR3 DNA: TGTGCCAGCAGCCCATTACAAGTGACAGATACGCAGTATTTT. Translation: CASSPLQVTDTQYF.